A single sample is the source of the 15 T cell receptor beta chains below, sequenced in a study of CD8 T cells in ankylosing spondylitis. In TCRdb, the 5' RACE reads were re-called with MiXCR into one record per CDR3 protein. Altogether 150,000 to 200,000 distinct CDR3 sequences are present, about 32% being singletons, with the ten largest covering 4.5% to 6%. The sequenced material came from synovial fluid, either unsorted or a sorted T cell fraction (not recorded which). Every receptor here comes from a male donor with ankylosing spondylitis.

This clonotype came up many times. The chain recombines TRBV3-1 with TRBJ1-6, with D hard to call. The length of the CDR3 is 15 residues. V was cut by 4 bases and J by 5 bases, with 12 bases left in between. The germline V gene encodes CDR1 LGHDT and CDR2 YNNKEL (reference sequence). CDR3 sequence: CASSRQTGNNSPLHF. CDR3 bases: TGTGCCAGCAGCCGCCAAACCGGGAATAATTCACCCCTCCACTTT.

The genes are TRBV28 and TRBJ2-5; TRBD2 aligns across 11 bases. Per the germline V gene, CDR1 is MDHEN and CDR2 is SYDVKM. This CDR3 is built from 16 residues. After removal of 7 bases from V and 7 bases from J, the junction contained 14 bases not matched to a gene. The CDR3 sequence is CASTPPLAGVQGTQYF. The CDR3 region has the DNA TGTGCCAGCACCCCCCCACTAGCGGGGGTCCAGGGGACCCAGTACTTC.

This rearrangement joins TRBV6-5 to TRBJ1-1; 8 nucleotides match TRBD1. Trimming took 1 base from V and 6 from J; bases not matched to a gene: 4. Germline CDR1 and CDR2: MNHEY and SVGAGI. The CDR3 loop spans 14 amino acids. The CDR3 DNA follows: TGTGCCAGCAGTTACTTCGACAGGGGCGCTGAAGCTTTCTTT. Its protein is CASSYFDRGAEAFF.

This clonotype was observed at least ten times. The CDR3 protein is CASSLGAGEAFF. As DNA, the CDR3 is TGTGCCAGCAGCTTGGGCGCAGGCGAAGCTTTCTTT. V usage is TRBV11-2 and J usage is TRBJ1-1, with D unresolved. The CDR3 is 12 residues long. The V and J ends lost 3 bases and 8 bases respectively, with 10 bases between them. Germline assignment: CDR1 SGHAT and CDR2 FQNNGV.

This chain uses TRBV7-6 with TRBJ2-7, with 8 bases identical to TRBD2. This CDR3 comprises 15 residues. V gave up 6 bases and J gave up 1 base; unmatched junction bases: 8. Germline lookup yields CDR1 SGHVS and CDR2 FNYEAQ. CDR3: CASRPTSGHSYEQYF. The DNA of the CDR3 is TGTGCCAGCAGGCCCACTAGCGGTCATTCCTACGAGCAGTACTTC.

The chain combines TRBV20-1 with TRBJ1-1, with 7 nucleotides matching TRBD1. This CDR3 is built from 15 residues. V shed 3 bases and J 3 bases; nucleotides not matched to a gene: 10. Per germline, CDR1 DFQATT and CDR2 SNEGSKA (reference sequence). CDR3 bases: TGCAGTGCTAGTTCCCCTACTACAGGGGACACTGAAGCTTTCTTT. Encoded protein: CSASSPTTGDTEAFF.

V is TRBV18 and J is TRBJ2-6; 10 bases map to TRBD1. CDR3 length: 17 amino acids. V lost 3 bases, J lost 1 base, and 3 bases stayed unmatched. Germline loops: CDR1 KGHSH, CDR2 LQKENI. This CDR3 reads CASSPWTGGSGANVLTF. In DNA form, the CDR3 reads TGTGCCAGCTCACCCTGGACAGGGGGATCTGGGGCCAACGTCCTGACTTTC.

V is TRBV23-1 and J is TRBJ2-1; D not resolved. TRBV23-1 is labeled an ORF, and its function is uncertain. V shed 5 bases and J shed 0 bases, with 14 bases lying between them. The CDR3 consists of 16 residues. CDR3 DNA: TGCGCCAGCAGTTCGTACCACCCTAGCTCCTACAATGAGCAGTTCTTC. This gives the protein CASSSYHPSSYNEQFF.

This clonotype has only a few counts. V gene TRBV7-9 combines with J gene TRBJ2-1, with D perhaps TRBD1 or TRBD2 (5 bases each). V shed 1 base and J shed 6 bases, with 10 bases lying between them. Germline V gene data show CDR1 as SEHNR and CDR2 as FQNEAQ (reference sequence). This CDR3 has 14 amino acids. The CDR3 region is CASSLGGALNEQFF. The CDR3 bases are TGTGCCAGCAGCTTAGGAGGGGCCCTCAATGAGCAGTTCTTC. The entire variable domain, with the rest obtained from reference TRBV7-9 and TRBJ2-1, is as follows: DTGVSQNPRHKITKRGQNVTFRCDPISEHNRLYWYRQTLGQGPEFLTYFQNEAQLEKSRLLSDRFSAERPKGSFSTLEIQRTEQGDSAMYLCASSLGGALNEQFFGPGTRLTVL.

The genes are TRBV27 and TRBJ2-5; D is perhaps TRBD1 (6 bases). In germline, CDR1 is MNHEY, CDR2 SMNVEV (reference sequence). The CDR3 consists of 14 residues. Trimming removed 5 bases at V and 6 bases at J, with 16 bases between. The CDR3 sequence is CASSRQGIGKTQYF. The CDR3, as DNA: TGTGCCAGCAGTCGTCAGGGGATCGGAAAGACCCAGTACTTC.

The chain joins TRBV18 to TRBJ2-1; 9 positions agree with TRBD1. Germline lookup yields CDR1 KGHSH and CDR2 LQKENI. Trimming took 4 bases from V and 7 from J; bases not matched to a gene: 8. This CDR3 spans 15 amino acids. CDR3 sequence reads: CASSQTTGTGNEQFF. The CDR3 DNA is TGTGCCAGCTCACAGACAACCGGGACAGGGAATGAGCAGTTCTTC.

In its sample, this clonotype was seen a few times. The CDR3 is CASRTSGNTIYF. In DNA, the CDR3 is TGTGCCAGTAGGACATCCGGAAACACCATATATTTT. The chain employs TRBV19 and TRBJ1-3; D is unclear. Per the germline V gene, CDR1 is LNHDA and CDR2 is SQIVND (reference sequence). V lost 6 bases to trimming and J lost 4 bases, with 7 bases between them. The CDR3 runs 12 residues.

V gene TRBV20-1 combines with J gene TRBJ2-1, with TRBD2 matching over 9 bases. Germline CDR1 DFQATT, CDR2 SNEGSKA (reference sequence). The CDR3 totals 18 residues. V lost 0 bases to trimming and J lost 7 bases; unmatched junction nucleotides: 16. In nucleotides, the CDR3 is TGCAGTGCTAGAGAGCCAGGAACAGCGGGGGGCCGCAGGAATGAGCAGTTCTTC. Its translation is CSAREPGTAGGRRNEQFF.

The chain is built from TRBV28 and TRBJ1-5, with 7 bases that match TRBD1. The CDR3 is 13 residues long. The germline V gene has CDR1 MDHEN and CDR2 SYDVKM. With 6 bases clipped from V and 1 base from J, the junction kept 0 bases outside the gene matches. CDR3: CASRQGSNQPQHF. CDR3 in DNA: TGTGCCAGCAGACAGGGGAGCAATCAGCCCCAGCATTTT.

In this sample, this clonotype turned up many times. CDR3 DNA sequence: TGCGCCAGCAGCTTGATGATGGGGGACGGGGCCAAAAACATTCAGTACTTC. Residues: CASSLMMGDGAKNIQYF. The chain joins TRBV5-1 to TRBJ2-4; D may be TRBD1 or TRBD2 (5 bases each). Trimming removed 1 base at V and 1 base at J, with 15 bases between. The CDR3 has 17 residues. Germline V lookup: CDR1 SGHRS, CDR2 YFSETQ.